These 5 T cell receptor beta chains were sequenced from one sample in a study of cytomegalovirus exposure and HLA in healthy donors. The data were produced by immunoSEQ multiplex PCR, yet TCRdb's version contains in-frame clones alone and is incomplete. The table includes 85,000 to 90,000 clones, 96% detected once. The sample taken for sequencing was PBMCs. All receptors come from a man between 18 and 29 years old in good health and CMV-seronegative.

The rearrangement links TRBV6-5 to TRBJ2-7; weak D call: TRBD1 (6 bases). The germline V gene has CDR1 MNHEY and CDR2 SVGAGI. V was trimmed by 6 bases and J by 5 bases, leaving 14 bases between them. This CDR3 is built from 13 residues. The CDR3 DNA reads TGTGCCAGCAGACTAAACAGGGTCGACGAGCAGTACGTC. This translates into CASRLNRVDEQYV.

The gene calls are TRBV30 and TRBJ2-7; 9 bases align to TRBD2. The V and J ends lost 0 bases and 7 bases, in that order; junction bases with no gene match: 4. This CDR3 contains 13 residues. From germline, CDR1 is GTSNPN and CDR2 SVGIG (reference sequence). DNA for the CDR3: TGTGCCTGGAGTGTAAGTCTAGCGGGGGAGCAGTACTTC. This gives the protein CAWSVSLAGEQYF.

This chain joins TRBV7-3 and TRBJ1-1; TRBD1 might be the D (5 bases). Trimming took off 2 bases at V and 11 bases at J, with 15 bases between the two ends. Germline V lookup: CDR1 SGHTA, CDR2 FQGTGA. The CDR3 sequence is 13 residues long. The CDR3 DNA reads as TGTGCCAGCAGCTTATTCGGAGGCGGGGGGGCTTTCTTT. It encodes CASSLFGGGGAFF. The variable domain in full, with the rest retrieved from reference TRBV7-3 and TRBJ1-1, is GAGVSQTPSNKVTEKGKYVELRCDPISGHTALYWYRQSLGQGPEFLIYFQGTGAADDSGLPNDRFFAVRPEGSVSTLKIQRTERGDSAVYLCASSLFGGGGAFFGQGTRLTVV.

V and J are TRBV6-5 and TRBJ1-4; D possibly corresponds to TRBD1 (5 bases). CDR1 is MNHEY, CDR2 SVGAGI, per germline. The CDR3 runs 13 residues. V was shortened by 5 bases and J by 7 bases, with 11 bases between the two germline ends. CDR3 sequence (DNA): TGTGCCAGCAGTGGGCAGGGAGGTGAAAAACTGTTTTTT. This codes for CASSGQGGEKLFF.

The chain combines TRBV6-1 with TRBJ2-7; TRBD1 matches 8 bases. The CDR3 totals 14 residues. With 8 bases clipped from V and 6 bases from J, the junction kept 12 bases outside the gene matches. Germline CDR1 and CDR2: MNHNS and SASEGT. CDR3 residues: CASLGGGQGPEQYF. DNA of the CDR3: TGTGCCAGCCTAGGTGGCGGACAGGGCCCCGAGCAGTACTTC.